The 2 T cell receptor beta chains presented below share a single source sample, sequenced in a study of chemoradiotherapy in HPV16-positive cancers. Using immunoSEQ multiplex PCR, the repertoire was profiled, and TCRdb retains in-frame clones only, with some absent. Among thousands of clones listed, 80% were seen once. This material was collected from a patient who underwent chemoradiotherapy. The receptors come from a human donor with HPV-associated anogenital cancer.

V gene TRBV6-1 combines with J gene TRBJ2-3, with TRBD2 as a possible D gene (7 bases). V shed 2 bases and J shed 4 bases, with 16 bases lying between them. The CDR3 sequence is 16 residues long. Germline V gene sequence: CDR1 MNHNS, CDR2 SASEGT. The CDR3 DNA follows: TGTGCCAGCAGTGAAAGCTGGGGGGGCCCTGCAGATACGCAGTATTTT. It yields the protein CASSESWGGPADTQYF.

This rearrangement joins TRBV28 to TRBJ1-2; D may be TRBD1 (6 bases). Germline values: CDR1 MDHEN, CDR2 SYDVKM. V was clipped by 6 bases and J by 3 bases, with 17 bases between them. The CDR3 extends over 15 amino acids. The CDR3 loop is CASSSPPGVDYGYTF. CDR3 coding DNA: TGTGCCAGCAGCTCCCCCCCAGGGGTGGACTATGGCTACACCTTC.